These T cell receptor beta chains were read from a single sample in a study of cytomegalovirus exposure and HLA in healthy donors. Data came from immunoSEQ multiplex PCR; TCRdb stores just in-frame clones and leaves some out. This table has tens of thousands of clones, roughly 94% appearing once. The sample consisted of PBMCs. Receptor source: a woman between 18 and 29 years old in good health and CMV-seropositive. CDR3s include the opening cysteine and the closing phenylalanine or tryptophan. A D gene is named only where the DNA matches it firmly. Some rows have no size entry. The others give once, few or many, or a class for an expanded clone.

TRBV7-9	TRBJ2-6	-	TRBD1	TGTGCCAGCAGCTTGAACAGGGGATTCTCTGGGGCCAACGTCCTGACTTTC	CASSLNRGFSGANVLTF
TRBV9	TRBJ2-1	-	-	TGTGCCAGCAGCGTAGCGCCAAAGACATACAATGAGCAGTTCTTC	CASSVAPKTYNEQFF
TRBV29-1	TRBJ1-2	-	TRBD1	TGCAGCGTTGAAGACCCCCTAGGGAGAGGACAGGGCCCCATCTATGGCTACACCTTC	CSVEDPLGRGQGPIYGYTF
TRBV2	TRBJ2-6	-	TRBD1	TGTGCCAGCAGTGAAATTCTGGGACAGGGGGCAACTGGGGCCAACGTCCTGACTTTC	CASSEILGQGATGANVLTF
TRBV19	TRBJ1-1	-	-	TGTGCCAGTAGTCCAGGGACTCCAGACACTGAAGCTTTCTTT	CASSPGTPDTEAFF
TRBV7-6	TRBJ2-5	-	TRBD2	TGTGCCAGCAGCTCCCCCTCGGGAGGAGAGACCCAGTACTTC	CASSSPSGGETQYF
TRBV6-1	TRBJ2-7	-	-	TGTGCCAGCACCGCACAGGACAGAACTTCCTACGAGCAGTACTTC	CASTAQDRTSYEQYF
TRBV19	TRBJ1-3	-	TRBD1	TGTGCCAGTAGTGTCCGGGGACAGGCAAACACCATATATTTT	CASSVRGQANTIYF
TRBV4-1	TRBJ2-7	once	-	TGCGCCAGCAGCCCCATTGGGGCTTACGAGCAGTACTTC	CASSPIGAYEQYF
TRBV9	TRBJ1-6	-	TRBD1	TGTGCCAGCAGCGAACAGGGGGCAGGAAATTCACCCCTCCACTTT	CASSEQGAGNSPLHF
TRBV28	TRBJ2-5	-	TRBD1	TGTGCCAGCAGTTTGTCCACCACAGGGGGGCACCAAGAGACCCAGTACTTC	CASSLSTTGGHQETQYF
TRBV19	TRBJ1-3	once	TRBD1	TGTGCCAGTAGTATCAACTCCTACAGGGGAGAACACACCATATATTTT	CASSINSYRGEHTIYF
TRBV7-8	TRBJ1-1	once	-	TGTGCCAGCAGCTTAGCGGCCCGGGGTGAAGCTTTCTTT	CASSLAARGEAFF
TRBV18	TRBJ1-1	-	-	TGTGCCAGCTCATCCGACAGGAACACTGAAGCTTTCTTT	CASSSDRNTEAFF
TRBV5-1	TRBJ1-2	-	-	TGCGCCAGCAGCTTGGGGACAACCTCCTATGGCTACACCTTC	CASSLGTTSYGYTF
TRBV7-2	TRBJ2-2	-	-	TGTGCCAGCAACATCCGGGGGGCCGACGGGGAGCTGTTTTTT	CASNIRGADGELFF
TRBV25-1	TRBJ2-3	-	-	TGTGCCAGCAGTGGCCGAACCGTGAAAACTAGCACAGATACGCAGTATTTT	CASSGRTVKTSTDTQYF
TRBV7-2	TRBJ2-1	-	TRBD2	TGTGCCAGCAGCTTAGCGCGAGCGGGGGGGCATGAGCAGTTCTTC	CASSLARAGGHEQFF
TRBV4-2	TRBJ1-4	-	-	TGTGCCAGCAGCCACATAGCAACTAATGAAAAACTGTTTTTT	CASSHIATNEKLFF
TRBV6-5	TRBJ1-3	-	TRBD1	TGTGCCAGCAGGGGACAGGGGGCTTCTGGAAACACCATATATTTT	CASRGQGASGNTIYF
TRBV6-4	TRBJ2-1	-	TRBD1	TGTGCCAGCAGTTTGACAGGGGGGTCCTACAATGAGCAGTTCTTC	CASSLTGGSYNEQFF
TRBV2	TRBJ2-7	few	-	TGTGCCAGCAGTTATCAGGGCTACGAGCAGTACTTC	CASSYQGYEQYF
TRBV11-2	TRBJ1-1	-	-	TGTGCCAGCAGCTCCTTACGCGGGGGGACTGAAGCTTTCTTT	CASSSLRGGTEAFF
TRBV9	TRBJ2-3	-	-	TGTGCCAGCAGCGTAGATCGGGGCACAGATACGCAGTATTTT	CASSVDRGTDTQYF
TRBV25-1	TRBJ2-7	-	-	TGTGCCAGCAGTGAATCTGACCTACCGGGACATACCTACGAGCAGTACTTC	CASSESDLPGHTYEQYF
TRBV28	TRBJ1-5	-	TRBD1	TGTGCCAGCAGTCAACAGACAGGGCGGCCCCAGCATTTT	CASSQQTGRPQHF
TRBV6-1	TRBJ1-5	few	-	TGTGCCAGCAGTGAAAGCAGGGGTAGCAATCAGCCCCAGCATTTT	CASSESRGSNQPQHF
TRBV4-1	TRBJ1-1	-	-	TGCGCCAGCAGCCGAACCGCGGCCCCTGAAGCTTTCTTT	CASSRTAAPEAFF
TRBV6-5	TRBJ2-5	once	TRBD2	TGTGCCAGCAGTCCCGGGGGGTTCCAAGAGACCCAGTACTTC	CASSPGGFQETQYF
TRBV4-1	TRBJ2-3	-	TRBD1	TGCGCCAGCAGACACATTACAGGGGGTAGCACAGATACGCAGTATTTT	CASRHITGGSTDTQYF
TRBV5-6	TRBJ2-1	-	-	TGTGCCAGCAGCTTGGTCGGCGGCGATATTTGGTTCTTC	CASSLVGGDIWFF
TRBV2	TRBJ1-5	-	-	TGTGCCAGCAGTGAAGCGCTGGGGGCTGGGCAGCCCCAGCATTTT	CASSEALGAGQPQHF
TRBV5-4	TRBJ1-2	-	TRBD1	TGTGCCAGCAGCATAGATGGACAGGGAAGCTATGGCTACACCTTC	CASSIDGQGSYGYTF
TRBV15	TRBJ1-1	-	-	TGTGCCACCAGCAGAGATACGGTTATGGACACTGAAGCTTTCTTT	CATSRDTVMDTEAFF
TRBV2	TRBJ2-1	few	TRBD1	TGTGCCAGTCGACAGGGGGGCTACAATGAGCAGTTCTTC	CASRQGGYNEQFF
TRBV30	TRBJ2-5	-	TRBD2	TGTGCCGCCGTGAGACTAGCGACCAAAGAGACCCAGTACTTC	CAAVRLATKETQYF
TRBV7-9	TRBJ2-1	-	-	TGTGCCAGCAGCTTAGAGGCGGGAATATCCTACAATGAGCAGTTCTTC	CASSLEAGISYNEQFF
TRBV29-1	TRBJ1-4	-	TRBD1	TGCAGCGTTGAAGGCAGGGGGTGGGCAAGTGGCAAACTGTTTTTT	CSVEGRGWASGKLFF
TRBV19	TRBJ2-4	-	-	TGTGCCAGTAGTGGGGCAGGTGGAAACATTCAGTACTTC	CASSGAGGNIQYF
TRBV4-1	TRBJ2-2	-	TRBD2	TGCGCCAGCAGCCCAGGGCCCTTAGCGGGGGGGAACACCGGGGAGCTGTTTTTT	CASSPGPLAGGNTGELFF
TRBV7-9	TRBJ2-6	-	-	TGTGCCAGCAGCTTAGCCCGGATGACAGGAGACTCTGGGGCCAACGTCCTGACTTTC	CASSLARMTGDSGANVLTF
TRBV9	TRBJ2-1	-	-	TGTGCCAGCAGCCCACACAGACTAGTTGATGAGCAGTTCTTC	CASSPHRLVDEQFF
TRBV19	TRBJ1-2	once	-	TGTGCCAGTAGTATTGGGACTAATGGCTACACCTTC	CASSIGTNGYTF
TRBV5-5	TRBJ1-2	-	-	TGTGCCAGCAGCTTGGTTCCGGGAGCTAACTATGGCTACACCTTC	CASSLVPGANYGYTF